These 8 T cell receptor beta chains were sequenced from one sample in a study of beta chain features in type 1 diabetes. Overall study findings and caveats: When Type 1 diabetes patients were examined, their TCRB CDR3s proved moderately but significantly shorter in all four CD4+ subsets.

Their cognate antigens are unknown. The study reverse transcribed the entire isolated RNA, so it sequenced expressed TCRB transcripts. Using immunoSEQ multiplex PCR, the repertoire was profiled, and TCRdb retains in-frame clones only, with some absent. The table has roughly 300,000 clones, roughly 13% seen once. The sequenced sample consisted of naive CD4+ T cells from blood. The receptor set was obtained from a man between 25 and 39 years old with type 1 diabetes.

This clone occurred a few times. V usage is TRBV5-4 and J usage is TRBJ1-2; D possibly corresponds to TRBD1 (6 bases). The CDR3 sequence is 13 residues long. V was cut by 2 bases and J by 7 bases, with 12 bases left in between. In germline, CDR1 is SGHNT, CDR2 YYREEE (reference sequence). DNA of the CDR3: TGTGCCAGCAGCTTCCCAGGGGAATCTGGCTACACCTTC. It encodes CASSFPGESGYTF.

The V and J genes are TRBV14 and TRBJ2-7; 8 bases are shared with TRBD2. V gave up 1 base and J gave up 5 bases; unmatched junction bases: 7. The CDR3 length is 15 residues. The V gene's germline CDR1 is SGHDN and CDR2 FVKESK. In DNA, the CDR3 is TGTGCCAGCAGCCAAGCGAGCGGGAGCTACCACGAGCAGTACTTC. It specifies CASSQASGSYHEQYF. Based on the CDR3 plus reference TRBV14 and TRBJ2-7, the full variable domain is EAGVTQFPSHSVIEKGQTVTLRCDPISGHDNLYWYRRVMGKEIKFLLHFVKESKQDESGMPNNRFLAERTGGTYSTLKVQPAELEDSGVYFCASSQASGSYHEQYFGPGTRLTVT.

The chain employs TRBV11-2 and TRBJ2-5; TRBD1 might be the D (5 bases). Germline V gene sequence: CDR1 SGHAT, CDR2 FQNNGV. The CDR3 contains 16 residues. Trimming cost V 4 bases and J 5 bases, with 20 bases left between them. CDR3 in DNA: TGTGCCAGCAGCTCACGGGCCAGGGCCTTCGGGGAGACCCAGTACTTC. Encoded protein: CASSSRARAFGETQYF.

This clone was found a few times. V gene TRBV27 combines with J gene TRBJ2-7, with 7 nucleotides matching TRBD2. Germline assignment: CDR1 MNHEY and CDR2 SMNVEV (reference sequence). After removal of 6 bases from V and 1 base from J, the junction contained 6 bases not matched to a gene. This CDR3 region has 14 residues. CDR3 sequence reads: CASSTKRGSYEQYF. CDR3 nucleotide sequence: TGTGCCAGCAGCACGAAGCGGGGATCCTACGAGCAGTACTTC.

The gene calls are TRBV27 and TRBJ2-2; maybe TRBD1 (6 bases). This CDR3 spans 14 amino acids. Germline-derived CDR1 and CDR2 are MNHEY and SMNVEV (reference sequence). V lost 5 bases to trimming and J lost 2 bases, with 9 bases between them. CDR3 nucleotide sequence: TGTGCCAGCAGTAGGACAGATAACACCGGGGAGCTGTTTTTT. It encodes CASSRTDNTGELFF.

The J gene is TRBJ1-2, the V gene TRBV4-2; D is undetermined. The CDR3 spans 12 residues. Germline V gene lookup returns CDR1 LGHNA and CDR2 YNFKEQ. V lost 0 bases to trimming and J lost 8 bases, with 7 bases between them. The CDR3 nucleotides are TGTGCCAGCAGCCAAGATGGAGGGGGCTACACCTTC. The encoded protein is CASSQDGGGYTF.

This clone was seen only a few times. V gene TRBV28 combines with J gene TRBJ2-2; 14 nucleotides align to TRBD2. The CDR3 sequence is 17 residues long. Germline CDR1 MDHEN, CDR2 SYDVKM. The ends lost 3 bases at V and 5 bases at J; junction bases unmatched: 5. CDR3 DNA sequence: TGTGCCAGCAGTTTGGGACTAGCGGGAGTAGGGACCGGGGAGCTGTTTTTT. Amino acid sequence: CASSLGLAGVGTGELFF.

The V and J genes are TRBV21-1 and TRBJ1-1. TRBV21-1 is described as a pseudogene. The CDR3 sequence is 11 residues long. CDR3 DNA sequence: TGTGCGGAGAGCATGAACACTGAAGCTTTCTTT. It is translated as CAESMNTEAFF.